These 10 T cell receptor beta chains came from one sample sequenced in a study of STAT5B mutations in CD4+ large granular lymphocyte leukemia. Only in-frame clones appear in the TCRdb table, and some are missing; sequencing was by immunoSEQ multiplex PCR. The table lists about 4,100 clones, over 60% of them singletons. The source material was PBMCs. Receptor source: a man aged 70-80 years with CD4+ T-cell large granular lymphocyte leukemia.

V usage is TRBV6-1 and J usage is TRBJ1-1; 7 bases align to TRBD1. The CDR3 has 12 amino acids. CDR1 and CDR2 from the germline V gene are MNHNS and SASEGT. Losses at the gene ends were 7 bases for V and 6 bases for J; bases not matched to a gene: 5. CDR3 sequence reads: CASTNRGPEAFF. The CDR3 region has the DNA TGTGCCAGCACCAACAGGGGCCCTGAAGCTTTCTTT.

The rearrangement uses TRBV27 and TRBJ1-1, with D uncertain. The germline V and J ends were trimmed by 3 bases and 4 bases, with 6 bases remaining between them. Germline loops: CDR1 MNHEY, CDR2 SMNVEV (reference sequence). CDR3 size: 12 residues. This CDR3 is CASSFVGTEAFF. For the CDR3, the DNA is TGTGCCAGCAGTTTTGTTGGCACTGAAGCTTTCTTT.

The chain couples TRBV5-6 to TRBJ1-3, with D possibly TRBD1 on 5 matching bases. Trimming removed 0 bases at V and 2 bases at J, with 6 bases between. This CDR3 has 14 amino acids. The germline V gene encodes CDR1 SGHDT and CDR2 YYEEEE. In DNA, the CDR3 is TGTGCCAGCAGCTTGGGGGGGGCTGGAAACACCATATATTTT. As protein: CASSLGGAGNTIYF.

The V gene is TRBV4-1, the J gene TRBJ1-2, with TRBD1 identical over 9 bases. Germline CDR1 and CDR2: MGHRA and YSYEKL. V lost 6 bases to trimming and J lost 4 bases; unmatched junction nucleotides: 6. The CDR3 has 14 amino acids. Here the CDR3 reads CASRTGTGPYGYTF. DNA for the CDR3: TGCGCCAGCAGGACCGGGACAGGGCCCTATGGCTACACCTTC.

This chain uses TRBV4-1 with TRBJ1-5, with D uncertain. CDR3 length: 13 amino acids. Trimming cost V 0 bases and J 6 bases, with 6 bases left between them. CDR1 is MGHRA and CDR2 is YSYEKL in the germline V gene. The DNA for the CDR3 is TGCGCCAGCAGCCAAGAAATTCTTCAGCCCCAGCATTTT. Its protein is CASSQEILQPQHF.

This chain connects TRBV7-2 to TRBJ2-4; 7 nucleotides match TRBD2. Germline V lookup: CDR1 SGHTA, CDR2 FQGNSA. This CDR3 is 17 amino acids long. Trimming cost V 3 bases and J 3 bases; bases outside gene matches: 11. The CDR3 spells CASSLPVVREGKNIQYF. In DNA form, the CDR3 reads TGTGCCAGCAGCTTGCCCGTGGTGAGGGAGGGCAAAAACATTCAGTACTTC. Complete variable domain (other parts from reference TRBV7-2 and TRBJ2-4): GAGVSQSPSNKVTEKGKDVELRCDPISGHTALYWYRQSLGQGLEFLIYFQGNSAPDKSGLPSDRFSAERTGGSVSTLTIQRTQQEDSAVYLCASSLPVVREGKNIQYFGAGTRLSVL.

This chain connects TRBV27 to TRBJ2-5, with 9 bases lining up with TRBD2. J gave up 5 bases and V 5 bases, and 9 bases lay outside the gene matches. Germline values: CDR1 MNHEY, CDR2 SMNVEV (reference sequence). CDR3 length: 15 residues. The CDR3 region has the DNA TGTGCCAGCAGTGGCCTGGGGAGCGGGGGGGAGACCCAGTACTTC. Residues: CASSGLGSGGETQYF.

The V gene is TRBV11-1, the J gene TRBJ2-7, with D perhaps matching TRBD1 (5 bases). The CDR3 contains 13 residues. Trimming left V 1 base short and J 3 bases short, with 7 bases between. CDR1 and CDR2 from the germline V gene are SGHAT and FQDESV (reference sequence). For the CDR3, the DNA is TGTGCCAGCAGCTTAGGCAGGGTCTACGAGCAGTACTTC. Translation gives CASSLGRVYEQYF.

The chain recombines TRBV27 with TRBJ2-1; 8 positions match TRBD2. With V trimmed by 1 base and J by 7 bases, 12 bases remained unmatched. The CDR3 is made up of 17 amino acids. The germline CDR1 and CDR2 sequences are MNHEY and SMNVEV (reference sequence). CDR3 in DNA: TGTGCCAGCAGTTTATTGTGGCGGGAGGAAGGTATAAATGAGCAGTTCTTC. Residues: CASSLLWREEGINEQFF.

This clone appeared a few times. The CDR3 loop is CASSALAGVDEQYF. Here the CDR3 DNA reads TGTGCCAGCAGTGCGCTAGCGGGAGTAGACGAGCAGTACTTC. The rearrangement joins TRBV27 to TRBJ2-7; TRBD2 matches at 10 bases. The CDR3 has 14 residues. The J segment lost 5 bases and the V segment lost 5 bases, leaving 6 bases of the junction unmatched. Germline loops: CDR1 MNHEY, CDR2 SMNVEV (reference sequence).